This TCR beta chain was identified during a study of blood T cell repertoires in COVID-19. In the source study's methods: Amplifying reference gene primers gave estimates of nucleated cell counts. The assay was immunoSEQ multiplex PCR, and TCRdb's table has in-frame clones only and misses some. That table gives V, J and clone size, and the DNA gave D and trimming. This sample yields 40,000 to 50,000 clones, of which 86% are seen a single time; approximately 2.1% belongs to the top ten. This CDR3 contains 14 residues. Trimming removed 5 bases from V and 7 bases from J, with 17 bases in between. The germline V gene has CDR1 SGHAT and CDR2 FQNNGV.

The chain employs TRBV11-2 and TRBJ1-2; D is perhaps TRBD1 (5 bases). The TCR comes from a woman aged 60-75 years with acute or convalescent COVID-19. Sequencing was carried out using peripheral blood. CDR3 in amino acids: CASSAQLGGAGYTF. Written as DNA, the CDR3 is TGTGCCAGCAGCGCCCAATTGGGCGGGGCTGGCTACACCTTC.